This T cell receptor (beta chain) was sequenced for a study of T cells after yellow fever vaccination (dated by TCRdb to about 2019). Turning to the overall study: The SMART-Seq v4 Ultra Low Input RNA kit was used to prepare libraries from fractions with low cell numbers. Two healthy male donors, one aged 18 to 29 and one aged 30 to 40 years, made up the cohort. To track T-cell clones before and after primary and booster YFV17D yellow fever vaccination, bulk TCR alpha and beta repertoires were sequenced longitudinally. Bulk PBMC replicates and cell subsets were isolated from blood drawn at multiple timepoints before and after both primary and secondary immunization.

Sequencing used an Illumina NovaSeq 6000. TCR cDNA was synthesized by 5'RACE template switching, which introduced a universal primer site and unique molecular identifiers. Priming for cDNA synthesis came from both the TCR alpha and TCR beta constant segments. Library amplification used two PCR steps, and the second PCR step added sample barcodes and sequencing adapters. Sequencing of libraries was done on Illumina HiSeq 2500 (2x100 bp) or NovaSeq (2x150 bp). In the source study's methods: MIGEC was used to demultiplex reads and collapse the reads into UMI consensus sequences, and MiXCR was used for V(D)J alignment. Vaccine-responding clonotypes were identified with edgeR using replicate PBMC samples, with FDR below 0.01 and a log2 fold change above 5 up to day 15 being required. Each bulk clonotype received a CD4 or CD8 identity based on whether the sequenced CD4 or CD8 repertoire contained that clonotype at higher abundance. Clones were called with MiXCR by TCRdb after fastp trimmed the public reads at Q25, and only in-frame beta chains were retained. Each record represents a unique CDR3 protein, reported with the most common genes and DNA among its rows. TCRdb, rather than the study authors, made the V and J calls. Present in this sample are 300,000 to 350,000 distinct CDR3 sequences, about 10% of which were seen just once. Approximately 3% of the sample goes to the ten largest clones.

Comment on this clonotype: The target of this receptor is not known. No clone much larger than this one lies a single base away; base qualities are absent.

V was cut back by 9 bases and J by 2 bases, leaving a gap of 20 bases between them. The CDR3, from cysteine to valine, totals 15 residues. Kept here is only the CDR3 DNA, which spans 45 bases and is read in frame from base 1. The germline V gene specifies MDHEN as CDR1 and SYDVKM as CDR2. What the treatment or condition label conveys for this sample: live attenuated yellow fever vaccine strain. PBMCs were isolated from peripheral blood using a standard Ficoll-Paque protocol. Dynabeads CD4 and CD8 positive selection kits were used to isolate the CD4 and CD8 T-cell fractions. RNA was extracted with TriZol from bulk PBMCs, CD4 and CD8 fractions, and dextramer-positive and dextramer-negative fractions. On the study overall, not on this receptor specifically: A small fraction of clonotypes showed up in both the CD4 and CD8 compartments, probably as a result of convergent recombination. The secondary T-cell response was found to be weaker but faster than the primary response, with a peak reached on day 5 rather than on day 15. After the booster, most of the clones that had expanded following primary vaccination were detected again (almost 98% of CD4 and 88% of CD8), which suggests that memory was broadly maintained. Only a couple of donors were included in the study, so the extent to which the findings can be generalized is limited. Computational filtering was required because FACS-sorted repertoires could contain abundant contaminating clonotypes from the bulk population.

The rearranged chain carries TRBV28 and TRBJ2-7; the D gene is perhaps TRBD1, from 6 matching bases. Sequenced here: CD4+ T cells sorted from PBMCs, sampled 45 days after the yellow fever booster vaccination. This receptor was obtained from a young man who received the YFV17D yellow fever vaccine. The DNA sequence is as follows: TGTGCCAGTACCCCGGGACATGCAAACACCTACGAGCAGTACGTC. This codes for CASTPGHANTYEQYV.